Presented here are 9 T cell receptor beta chains from one specimen sequenced in a study of blood T cell repertoires in COVID-19 (dated by TCRdb to between 2020 and 2021). Library preparation used the immunoSEQ multiplex PCR assay. As stored in TCRdb, this immuneACCESS dataset retains in-frame rearrangements with V and J assigned. A fraction of the clones does not appear; measured against another copy, unresolved V genes explain less than half of the discrepancy, and the remainder lacks a known reason. Recorded for this sample are around 250,000 clones; approximately 82% of them occurred a single time. Of the sample, about 4.5% falls within the top ten clones. Sequences were obtained from peripheral blood. These receptors originate from a man aged 60 to 69 who had recovered from COVID-19.

The rearrangement uses TRBV2 and TRBJ2-7; weak D call: TRBD2 (5 bases). Trimming left V 7 bases short and J 3 bases short, with 10 bases between. CDR1 SNHLY and CDR2 FYNNEI come from the germline V gene. The CDR3 has 12 residues. The CDR3 spells CASKGAYYEQYF. The CDR3 DNA reads as TGTGCCAGCAAGGGAGCCTACTACGAGCAGTACTTC.

To note about this clone: Additional DNA sequences in this sample encode the identical CDR3. V and J are TRBV3-1 (or the pseudogene TRBV3-2) and TRBJ2-2; TRBD2 matches 12 bases. J lost 8 bases, V lost 4 bases, and 2 bases had no gene match. The CDR3 sequence is 14 residues long. Germline values: CDR1 LGHDT, CDR2 YNNKEL (reference sequence). The CDR3 nucleotides are TGTGCCAGCAGCCGAACTAGCGGGAGGGGGGAGCTGTTTTTT. This translates into CASSRTSGRGELFF.

V and J are TRBV18 and TRBJ1-2; D not resolved. Trimming removed 6 bases at V and 4 bases at J, with 12 bases between. Germline V CDR1 and CDR2: KGHSH, LQKENI. CDR3 length: 13 amino acids. The CDR3: CASSPAVAYGYTF. The CDR3 nucleotides read TGTGCCAGCTCGCCCGCGGTGGCCTATGGCTACACCTTC.

This chain uses TRBV14 with TRBJ2-5; 8 bases agree with TRBD2. The CDR3 is 15 amino acids. Germline V gene data show CDR1 as SGHDN and CDR2 as FVKESK. V lost 1 base, J lost 5 bases, and 6 bases stayed unmatched. The CDR3 nucleotides are TGTGCCAGCAGCCAAGCCGGGACTAGACGGGAGACCCAGTACTTC. This translates into CASSQAGTRRETQYF.

The chain combines TRBV30 with TRBJ2-7; 11 bases are shared with TRBD2. CDR1 and CDR2 (germline): GTSNPN, SVGIG (reference sequence). V was clipped by 5 bases and J by 5 bases; unmatched bases: 14. The CDR3 totals 16 residues. In nucleotides, the CDR3 is TGTGCCTGGGGTTTACGACTAGCGGGATATGTACACGAGCAGTACTTC. Residues: CAWGLRLAGYVHEQYF.

The chain combines TRBV18 with TRBJ2-3, with D maybe TRBD2 (6 bases). V was shortened by 2 bases and J by 5 bases, with 17 bases between the two germline ends. CDR3 length: 16 residues. Germline CDR1 and CDR2: KGHSH and LQKENI. Here the CDR3 DNA reads TGTGCCAGCTCACCAGGTGCTGCGGGGCGGGGAGATACGCAGTATTTT. This encodes CASSPGAAGRGDTQYF.

The table lists this clone with a few counts. V is TRBV7-2 and J is TRBJ1-6, with D uncertain. Germline CDR1 reads SGHTA; CDR2 reads FQGNSA. This CDR3 is 15 amino acids long. V was clipped by 5 bases and J by 6 bases, with 14 bases between them. CDR3 sequence reads: CASSPSPGGNSPLHF. CDR3 DNA sequence: TGTGCCAGCAGCCCCTCCCCAGGAGGTAATTCACCCCTCCACTTT.

The chain recombines TRBV6-5 with TRBJ2-5; 7 positions match TRBD2. CDR3 length: 14 amino acids. Germline values: CDR1 MNHEY, CDR2 SVGAGI. With 6 bases clipped from V and 4 bases from J, the junction kept 8 bases outside the gene matches. CDR3 amino acids: CASRVGAGTETQYF. The CDR3 DNA follows: TGTGCCAGCAGGGTGGGAGCGGGAACAGAGACCCAGTACTTC.

This clone has a single count. The chain combines TRBV11-2 with TRBJ2-1; 8 positions agree with TRBD2. CDR1 is SGHAT, CDR2 FQNNGV, per germline. V trimming: 4 bases; J trimming: 15 bases; junction bases outside the gene matches: 11. This CDR3 has 13 amino acids. CDR3 residues: CASSYARGRGGFF. Here the CDR3 DNA reads TGTGCCAGCAGCTACGCCAGGGGACGGGGGGGGTTCTTC. The entire variable domain, with the rest obtained from reference TRBV11-2 and TRBJ2-1, is as follows: EAGVAQSPRYKIIEKRQSVAFWCNPISGHATLYWYQQILGQGPKLLIQFQNNGVVDDSQLPKDRFSAERLKGVDSTLKIQPAKLEDSAVYLCASSYARGRGGFFGPGTRLTVL.